This T cell receptor (beta chain) originates from a study of blood T cell repertoires in COVID-19. Study in general: PBMCs, B-cell-depleted T cells, or T cells were the source of the cDNA or gDNA that made up the material.

Original processing methods: Reference gene primer amplification yielded estimated nucleated cell counts. Only in-frame clones appear in the TCRdb table, and some are missing; sequencing was by immunoSEQ multiplex PCR. Clonal size and the V and J genes are those of that table, whereas D and trimming came from the DNA. Counted here are approximately 77,000 clones, about 82% occurring once; the ten biggest clones make up 15% to 20%. The sequence derives from a woman aged 60-75 years with acute or convalescent COVID-19. Sequencing used peripheral blood.

The CDR3 DNA is TGTGCCAGCAGCCAAACTAGGGAGACTAGCGGGGAGTTCTTC. It yields the protein CASSQTRETSGEFF. The genes are TRBV3-1 (or the pseudogene TRBV3-2) and TRBJ2-1; 11 bases are a match to TRBD2. Looked up from germline, CDR1 is LGHDT and CDR2 is YNNKEL (reference sequence). CDR3 length equals 14 residues. V shed 2 bases and J 14 bases; nucleotides not matched to a gene: 8.